This TCR beta chain was documented in a study of T cell repertoires in cytomegalovirus infection. About the research overall: Matching HLA type and CMV infection were both indicated by public TCR beta signatures.

Study-wide findings and caveats: Individuals carrying CMV plus the relevant HLA were identified by cumulative frequency of public TCR beta families. Clonotype analysis showed dominance of the ex vivo response by HLA-C-restricted CMV-specific TCR beta clonotypes.

Germline loops: CDR1 DFQATT, CDR2 SNEGSKA (reference sequence). CDR3 length: 15 residues. Trimming took 5 bases from V and 4 from J; bases not matched to a gene: 7. In the case of this clonotype: As yet, its antigen is unknown.

TCRdb recomputed calls from the reads with MiXCR, one row per CDR3 protein. In the table there are approximately 270,000 distinct CDR3 sequences, 20% to 25% of which are singletons. The sequence was collected from a human donor in good health (CMV status not recorded). Some clones in this sample may be carry-over from other donors' samples. The V call is TRBV20-1, the J call TRBJ2-3; TRBD2 aligns across 12 bases. The specimen comprised cultured PBMCs, sampled from culture after CMV antigen stimulation. The CDR3 loop reads CSAEETSGRADTQYF. DNA of the CDR3: TGCAGTGCTGAAGAGACTAGCGGGAGAGCAGATACGCAGTATTTT.